Shown below are 12 T cell receptor beta chains from a single sample sequenced in a study of blood T cell repertoires in COVID-19. Clones were read by immunoSEQ multiplex PCR, and TCRdb kept only the in-frame ones, dropping some. The top ten hold just under 0.9% of the sample, which has more than 150,000 clones, approximately 87% seen once. Sequencing was done on a sample of peripheral blood. These receptors came from a woman aged 18-30 years who had recovered from COVID-19.

The chain joins TRBV7-9 to TRBJ1-6; no firm D call. This CDR3 region has 14 residues. V was pared by 8 bases and J by 6 bases, with 14 bases between. The germline V gene encodes CDR1 SEHNR and CDR2 FQNEAQ (reference sequence). The CDR3 DNA reads as TGTGCCAGCCTCGGCGGACTCCCTAATTCACCCCTCCACTTT. It yields the protein CASLGGLPNSPLHF.

With regard to this clone: Within the sample, other DNA sequences also encode this same CDR3. This chain joins TRBV3-1 (or the pseudogene TRBV3-2) and TRBJ1-1; the D gene is possibly TRBD1 (5 bases). This CDR3 contains 14 residues. CDR1 and CDR2 from the germline V gene are LGHDT and YNNKEL (reference sequence). The V end lost 1 base, the J end lost 4 bases, and 10 bases lay between the germline ends. CDR3 bases: TGTGCCAGCAGCCAAGGGGGCGGGAGCACTGAAGCTTTCTTT. The encoded protein is CASSQGGGSTEAFF.

This clone occurred once. The gene calls are TRBV7-9 and TRBJ1-4; 7 bases match TRBD1. The CDR3 loop spans 15 amino acids. The trim removed 1 base at V and 4 bases at J, leaving 3 bases unmatched. Germline values: CDR1 SEHNR, CDR2 FQNEAQ (reference sequence). The CDR3 DNA reads TGTGCCAGCAGCTTAGGGGACAGCCTTAATGAAAAACTGTTTTTT. This translates into CASSLGDSLNEKLFF.

The chain links TRBV5-1 to TRBJ2-1; 7 bases agree with TRBD1. CDR3 length equals 15 residues. Germline V CDR1 and CDR2: SGHRS, YFSETQ. The V segment lost 3 bases and the J segment 3 bases; nucleotides outside the gene matches: 6. CDR3 loop: CASSSRQGIYNEQFF. Here the CDR3 DNA reads TGCGCCAGCAGCTCCCGACAGGGTATCTACAATGAGCAGTTCTTC.

The chain joins TRBV19 to TRBJ1-2; 8 nucleotides agree with TRBD1. Trimming took 5 bases from V and 8 from J; bases not matched to a gene: 10. The CDR3 sequence is 14 residues long. Germline CDR1 is LNHDA and CDR2 is SQIVND (reference sequence). Here the CDR3 DNA reads TGTGCCAGTAGTGGCAGGGGGCGCGCTGGCGGCTACACCTTC. Protein: CASSGRGRAGGYTF.

The V and J genes are TRBV27 and TRBJ2-1, with D unclear. CDR1 is MNHEY and CDR2 is SMNVEV in the germline V gene (reference sequence). The V gene lost 4 bases and the J gene lost 10 bases, with 5 bases spanning the gap. CDR3 size: 10 residues. CDR3 sequence (DNA): TGTGCCAGCAGTTGGAGAGAGCAGTTCTTC. This gives the protein CASSWREQFF.

The chain has TRBV19 and TRBJ1-5; 8 nucleotides align to TRBD1. The CDR3 length is 14 residues. The V gene end was trimmed by 4 bases and the J gene end by 6 bases; junction bases not matched to a gene: 5. Germline V lookup: CDR1 LNHDA, CDR2 SQIVND (reference sequence). CDR3 protein: CASSRAGGSQPQHF. In DNA form, the CDR3 reads TGTGCCAGTAGTAGGGCAGGGGGCTCTCAGCCCCAGCATTTT.

The chain recombines TRBV2 with TRBJ1-4; D possibly corresponds to TRBD1 (6 bases). V shed 4 bases and J shed 7 bases, with 7 bases lying between them. From germline, CDR1 is SNHLY and CDR2 FYNNEI. The CDR3 covers 12 residues. The DNA of the CDR3 is TGTGCCAGCAGTGGGACAGTTGAAAAACTGTTTTTT. Translating gives CASSGTVEKLFF.

The chain combines TRBV7-9 with TRBJ2-3, with D perhaps matching TRBD1 (6 bases). Germline V gene data show CDR1 as SEHNR and CDR2 as FQNEAQ (reference sequence). CDR3 length: 17 residues. Between the trimmed V and J ends, which lost 6 bases and 5 bases, there was a span of 24 bases. CDR3 sequence (DNA): TGTGCCAGCAGAGTGTCACAGTCTTGGACAGTGGTAGATACGCAGTATTTT. Its protein is CASRVSQSWTVVDTQYF.

The rearrangement joins TRBV19 to TRBJ1-2; 7 nucleotides agree with TRBD1. CDR3 size: 13 residues. Trimming cost V 6 bases and J 8 bases; bases outside gene matches: 9. Germline V gene data show CDR1 as LNHDA and CDR2 as SQIVND (reference sequence). The CDR3 is CASSPNTGAGYTF. CDR3 nucleotide sequence: TGTGCCAGTAGCCCAAACACAGGGGCCGGCTACACCTTC.

CDR3 nucleotides: TGTGCCAGTAGCGGGACTTTCTACGAGCAGTACGTC. Translation: CASSGTFYEQYV. The chain recombines TRBV19 with TRBJ2-7, with TRBD2 as a possible D gene (6 bases). Germline assignment: CDR1 LNHDA and CDR2 SQIVND (reference sequence). The CDR3 runs 12 residues. V was trimmed by 6 bases and J by 3 bases, leaving 9 bases between them.

The gene calls are TRBV29-1 and TRBJ2-2, with D maybe TRBD2 (6 bases). The ends were cut back, 7 bases at V and 7 bases at J, with 16 bases in the middle. This CDR3 spans 13 amino acids. Germline CDR1 is SQVTM and CDR2 is ANQGSEA. The CDR3 region has the DNA TGCAGCGCCCGGGACTGGAAAAACGGGGAGCTGTTTTTT. Protein product: CSARDWKNGELFF.